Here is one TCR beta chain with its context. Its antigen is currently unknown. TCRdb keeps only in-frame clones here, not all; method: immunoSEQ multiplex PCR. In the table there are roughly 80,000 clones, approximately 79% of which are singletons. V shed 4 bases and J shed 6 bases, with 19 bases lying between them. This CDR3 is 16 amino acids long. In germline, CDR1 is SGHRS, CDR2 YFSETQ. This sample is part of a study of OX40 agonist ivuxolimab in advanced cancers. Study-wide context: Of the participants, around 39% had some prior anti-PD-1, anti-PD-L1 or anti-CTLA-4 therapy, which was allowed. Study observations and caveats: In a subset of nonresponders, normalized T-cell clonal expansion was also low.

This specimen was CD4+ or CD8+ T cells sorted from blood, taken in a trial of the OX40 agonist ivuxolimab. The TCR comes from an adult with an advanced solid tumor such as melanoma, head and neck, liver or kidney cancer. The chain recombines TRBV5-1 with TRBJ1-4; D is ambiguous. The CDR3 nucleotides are TGCGCCAGCAGCCCATTGGCTCAGCCCCTTGATGAAAAACTGTTTTTT. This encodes CASSPLAQPLDEKLFF.